The TCR beta chain under discussion was sequenced for a study of cytomegalovirus exposure and HLA in healthy donors. Deletions cut 5 bases from V and 0 bases from J, with 16 bases between. This CDR3 is 17 amino acids long. Germline CDR1 is SGHVT and CDR2 is SQSDAQ. Clones were sequenced by immunoSEQ multiplex PCR, and TCRdb holds only the in-frame ones, with some missing. The table shows 110,000 to 150,000 clones, with nearly 90% occurring only once. Sequenced sample: PBMCs. V usage is TRBV7-4 and J usage is TRBJ1-4, with D tentatively TRBD1 (6 bases). The clonotype was recovered from a woman between 18 and 29 years old in good health and CMV-seropositive. The DNA of the CDR3 is TGTGCCAGCAGCCCCTTACCCCGGACAGCAACTAATGAAAAACTGTTTTTT. It encodes CASSPLPRTATNEKLFF.